The sequence of this TCR beta chain was determined in a study of shared clonotypes between healthy human individuals. V lost 5 bases to trimming and J lost 4 bases, with 11 bases between them. Germline CDR1 LGHNT, CDR2 FRNRAP. The CDR3 contains 13 residues. Only in-frame clones appear in the TCRdb table, and some are missing; sequencing was by immunoSEQ multiplex PCR. The table lists about 2.4 million clones, roughly 92% of them singletons, with about 0.13% in the top ten. This sequence was found in a young man in good health. The sequenced sample consisted of naive CD4+ T cells sorted from blood. Subset specified: CD45RA+ positively selected. The chain has TRBV12-5 and TRBJ1-2, with a possible D match to TRBD1 (6 bases). The chain's CDR3 is CASGPGQPYGYTF. Here the CDR3 DNA reads TGTGCTAGTGGTCCCGGACAGCCCTATGGCTACACCTTC.